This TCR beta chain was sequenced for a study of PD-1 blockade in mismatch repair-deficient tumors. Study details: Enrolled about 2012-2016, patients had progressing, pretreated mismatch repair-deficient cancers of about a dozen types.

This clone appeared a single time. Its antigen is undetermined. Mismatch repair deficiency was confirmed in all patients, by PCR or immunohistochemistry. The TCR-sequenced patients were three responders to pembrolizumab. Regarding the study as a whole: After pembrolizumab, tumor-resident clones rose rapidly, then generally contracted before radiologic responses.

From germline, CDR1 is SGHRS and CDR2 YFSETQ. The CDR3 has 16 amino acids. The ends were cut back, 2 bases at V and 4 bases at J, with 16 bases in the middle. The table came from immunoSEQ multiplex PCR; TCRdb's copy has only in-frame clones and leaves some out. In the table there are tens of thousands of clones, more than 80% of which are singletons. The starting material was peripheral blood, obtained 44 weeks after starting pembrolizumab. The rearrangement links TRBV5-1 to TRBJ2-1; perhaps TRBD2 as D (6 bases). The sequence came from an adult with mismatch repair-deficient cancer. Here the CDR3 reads CASSFMSGAGYNEQFF. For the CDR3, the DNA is TGCGCCAGCAGCTTCATGTCGGGAGCTGGGTACAATGAGCAGTTCTTC.